One T cell receptor beta chain is described in this entry. The antigen is unknown. Produced via immunoSEQ multiplex PCR; TCRdb's table is partial and in-frame only. The table records tens of thousands of clones, more than 85% of them present only once. V was shortened by 6 bases and J by 5 bases, with 11 bases between the two germline ends. The CDR3 has 13 residues. The germline CDR1 and CDR2 sequences are MDHEN and SYDVKM. This specimen comes from a study of T cell responses to AZD1222 COVID-19 vaccine. Study results and limitations: The study identified only six AZD1222 recipients as seropositive at baseline. Nearly half of spike-specific TCRs reportedly target variant regions that are unmutated in the B.1.351 and B.1.1.7 variants. Donors were chiefly white British, with a greater number of females, and clonal diversity was perhaps underestimated. After the peak T cell response, and only then, were repertoires sampled.

V is TRBV28 and J is TRBJ1-5; D gene unclear. Sequenced here: peripheral blood, sampled on day 0 of AZD1222 vaccination. The source is an adult in good health. CDR3 nucleotide sequence: TGTGCCAGCAGCCGCCTACGGGATCAGCCCCAGCATTTT. It yields the protein CASSRLRDQPQHF.